This T cell receptor beta chain was identified in a study of blood T cell repertoires in COVID-19. Overall study: The study drew acute and convalescent COVID-19 samples from the United States, Italy and Spain. T cells, B-cell-depleted T cells, or PBMCs supplied cDNA or gDNA.

Trimming left V 4 bases short and J 3 bases short, with 9 bases between. The CDR3 is 14 amino acids. CDR1 SGHVS and CDR2 FQNEAQ come from the germline V gene. The authors' processing: Nucleated cell counts were estimated from reference gene primer amplification. Some clones are missing from TCRdb's copy, which holds only in-frame ones; the method was immunoSEQ multiplex PCR. V and J calls and clone size come straight from that table; D and trimming were deduced from the DNA. The profile shows tens of thousands of clones, approximately 89% of them singletons. The source of this sequence is a human donor in a cohort sampled during active COVID-19. V is TRBV7-8 and J is TRBJ1-4; D is ambiguous. Specimen: peripheral blood. In nucleotides, the CDR3 is TGTGCCAGCAGCTCTCTTCGGTCTAATGAAAAACTGTTTTTT. This codes for CASSSLRSNEKLFF.